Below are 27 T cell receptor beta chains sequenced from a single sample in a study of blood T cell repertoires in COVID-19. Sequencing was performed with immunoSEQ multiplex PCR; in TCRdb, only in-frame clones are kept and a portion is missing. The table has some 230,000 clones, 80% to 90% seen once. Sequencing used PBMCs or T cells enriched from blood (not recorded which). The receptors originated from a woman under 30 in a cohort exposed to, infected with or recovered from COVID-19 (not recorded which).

CDR3 sequence (DNA): TGTGCCAGCAGCCCCTCGGACAGGCCGAACTATGGCTACACCTTC. This gives the protein CASSPSDRPNYGYTF. V usage is TRBV13 and J usage is TRBJ1-2, with 7 bases fitting TRBD1. Germline V CDR1 and CDR2: PRHDT, FYEKMQ (reference sequence). V shed 5 bases and J 2 bases; nucleotides not matched to a gene: 8. This CDR3 region has 15 residues.

The CDR3 sequence is CASSLRLAGVNEQYF. CDR3 DNA sequence: TGTGCCAGCAGTTTACGACTAGCGGGAGTGAACGAGCAGTACTTC. The V and J genes are TRBV28 and TRBJ2-7; 12 positions match TRBD2. The CDR3 has 15 residues. CDR1 is MDHEN and CDR2 is SYDVKM in the germline V gene. The V segment lost 2 bases and the J segment 5 bases; nucleotides outside the gene matches: 4.

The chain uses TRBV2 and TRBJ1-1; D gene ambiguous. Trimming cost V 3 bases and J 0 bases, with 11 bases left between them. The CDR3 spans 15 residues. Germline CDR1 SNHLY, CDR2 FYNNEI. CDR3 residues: CASSDKLLMNTEAFF. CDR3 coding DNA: TGTGCCAGCAGTGATAAACTTCTCATGAACACTGAAGCTTTCTTT.

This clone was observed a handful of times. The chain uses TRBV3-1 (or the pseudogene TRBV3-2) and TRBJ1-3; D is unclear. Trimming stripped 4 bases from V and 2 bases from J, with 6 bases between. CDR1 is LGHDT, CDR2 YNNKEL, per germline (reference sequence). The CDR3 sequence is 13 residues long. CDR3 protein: CASSPHTGNTIYF. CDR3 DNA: TGTGCCAGCAGCCCCCACACTGGAAACACCATATATTTT.

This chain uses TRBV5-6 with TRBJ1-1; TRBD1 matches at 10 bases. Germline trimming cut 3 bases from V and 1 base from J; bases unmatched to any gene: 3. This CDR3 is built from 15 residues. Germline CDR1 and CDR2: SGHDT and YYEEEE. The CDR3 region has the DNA TGTGCCAGCAGCTCGACAGGGGGCGCGAACACTGAAGCTTTCTTT. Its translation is CASSSTGGANTEAFF.

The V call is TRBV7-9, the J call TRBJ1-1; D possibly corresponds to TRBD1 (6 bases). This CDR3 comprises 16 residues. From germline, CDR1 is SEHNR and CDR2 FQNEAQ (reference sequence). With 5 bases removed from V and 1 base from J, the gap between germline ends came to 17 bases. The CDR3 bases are TGTGCCAGCAGCCGAGGGGCCCAAGGGGGGAACACTGAAGCTTTCTTT. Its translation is CASSRGAQGGNTEAFF.

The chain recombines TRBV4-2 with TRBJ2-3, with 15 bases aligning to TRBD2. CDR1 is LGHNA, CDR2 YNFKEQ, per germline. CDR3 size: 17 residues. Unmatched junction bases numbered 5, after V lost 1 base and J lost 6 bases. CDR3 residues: CASSQGTSGGARDTQYF. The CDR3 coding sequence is TGTGCCAGCAGCCAAGGGACTAGCGGGGGGGCCAGGGATACGCAGTATTTT.

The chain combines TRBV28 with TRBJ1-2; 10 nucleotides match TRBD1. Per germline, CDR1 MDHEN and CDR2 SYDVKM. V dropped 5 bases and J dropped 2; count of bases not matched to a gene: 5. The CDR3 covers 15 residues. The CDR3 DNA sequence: TGTGCCAGCAGTACTCGACAGGGGGCGAACTATGGCTACACCTTC. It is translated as CASSTRQGANYGYTF.

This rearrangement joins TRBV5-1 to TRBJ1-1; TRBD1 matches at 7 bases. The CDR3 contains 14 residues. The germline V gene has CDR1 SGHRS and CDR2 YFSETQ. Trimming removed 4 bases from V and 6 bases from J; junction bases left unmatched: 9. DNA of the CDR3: TGCGCCAGCAGCCCCCCTAGTCAGGGGGCTGAAGCTTTCTTT. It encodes CASSPPSQGAEAFF.

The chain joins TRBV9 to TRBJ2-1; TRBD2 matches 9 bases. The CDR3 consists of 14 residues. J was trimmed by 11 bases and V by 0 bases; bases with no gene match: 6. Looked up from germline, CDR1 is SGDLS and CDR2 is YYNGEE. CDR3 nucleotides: TGTGCCAGCAGCGTAGAATTGGGACTAGCACAGCAGTTCTTC. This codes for CASSVELGLAQQFF.

The chain's CDR3 is CASSGELSIQPQHF. Here the CDR3 DNA reads TGTGCCAGCAGTGGGGAGCTCTCTATCCAGCCCCAGCATTTT. This chain uses TRBV2 with TRBJ1-5; D gene ambiguous. CDR1 and CDR2 from the germline V gene are SNHLY and FYNNEI. Deletions cut 4 bases from V and 7 bases from J, with 14 bases between. The CDR3 covers 14 residues. Drawing the rest from reference TRBV2 and TRBJ1-5, the complete variable domain is EPEVTQTPSHQVTQMGQEVILRCVPISNHLYFYWYRQILGQKVEFLVSFYNNEISEKSEIFDDQFSVERPDGSNFTLKIRSTKLEDSAMYFCASSGELSIQPQHFGDGTRLSIL.

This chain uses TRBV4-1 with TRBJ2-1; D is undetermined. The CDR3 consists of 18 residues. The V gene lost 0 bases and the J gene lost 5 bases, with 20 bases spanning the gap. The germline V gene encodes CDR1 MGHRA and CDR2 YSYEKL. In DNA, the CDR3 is TGCGCCAGCAGCCAAGAAATGGTTGGCAGGTTAATCCACAATGAGCAGTTCTTC. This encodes CASSQEMVGRLIHNEQFF.

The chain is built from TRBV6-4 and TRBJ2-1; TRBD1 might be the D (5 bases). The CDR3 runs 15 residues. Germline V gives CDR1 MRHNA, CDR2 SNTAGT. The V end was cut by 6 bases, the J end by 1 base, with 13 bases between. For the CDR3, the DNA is TGTGCCAGCAGCCAGGGAAAGGTGTCCTACAATGAGCAGTTCTTC. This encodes CASSQGKVSYNEQFF.

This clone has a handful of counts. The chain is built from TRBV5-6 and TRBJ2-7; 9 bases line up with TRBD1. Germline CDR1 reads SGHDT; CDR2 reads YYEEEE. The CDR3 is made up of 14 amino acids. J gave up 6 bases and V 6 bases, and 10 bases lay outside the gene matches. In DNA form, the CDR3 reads TGTGCCAGCAAACCAGTGGGACAGGGCGGCGAGCAGTACTTC. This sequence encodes CASKPVGQGGEQYF.

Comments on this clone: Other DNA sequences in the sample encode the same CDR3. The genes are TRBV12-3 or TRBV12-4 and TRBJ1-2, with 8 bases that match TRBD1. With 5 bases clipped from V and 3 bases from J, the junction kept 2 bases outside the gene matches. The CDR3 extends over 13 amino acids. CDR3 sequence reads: CASSPTGDYGYTF. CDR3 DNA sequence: TGTGCCAGCAGTCCGACAGGGGACTATGGCTACACCTTC.

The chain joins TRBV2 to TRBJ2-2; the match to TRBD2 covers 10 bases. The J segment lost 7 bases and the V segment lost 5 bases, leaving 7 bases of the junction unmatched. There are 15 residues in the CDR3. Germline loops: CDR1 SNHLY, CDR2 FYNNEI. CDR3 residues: CASSFSGRAGGELFF. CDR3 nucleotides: TGTGCCAGCAGTTTCAGCGGGAGGGCCGGCGGGGAGCTGTTTTTT. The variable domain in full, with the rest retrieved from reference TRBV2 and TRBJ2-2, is EPEVTQTPSHQVTQMGQEVILRCVPISNHLYFYWYRQILGQKVEFLVSFYNNEISEKSEIFDDQFSVERPDGSNFTLKIRSTKLEDSAMYFCASSFSGRAGGELFFGEGSRLTVL.

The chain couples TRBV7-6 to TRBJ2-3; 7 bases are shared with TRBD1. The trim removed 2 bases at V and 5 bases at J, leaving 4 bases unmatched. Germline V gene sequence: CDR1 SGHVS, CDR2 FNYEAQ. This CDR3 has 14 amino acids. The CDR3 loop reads CASSLNRGKDTQYF. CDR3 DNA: TGTGCCAGCAGCTTAAACAGGGGTAAAGATACGCAGTATTTT.

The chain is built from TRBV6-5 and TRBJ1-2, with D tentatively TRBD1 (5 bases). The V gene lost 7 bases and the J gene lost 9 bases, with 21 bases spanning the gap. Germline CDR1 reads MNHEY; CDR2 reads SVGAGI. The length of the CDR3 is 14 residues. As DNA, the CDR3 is TGTGCCAGCACACGGACACAGATTTTGTATTGCTACACCTTC. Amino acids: CASTRTQILYCYTF.

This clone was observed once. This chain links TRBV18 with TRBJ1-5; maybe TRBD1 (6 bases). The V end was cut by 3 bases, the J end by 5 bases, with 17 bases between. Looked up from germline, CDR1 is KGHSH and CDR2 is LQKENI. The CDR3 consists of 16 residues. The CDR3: CASSPRGGGDHQPQHF. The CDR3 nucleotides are TGTGCCAGCTCACCCCGAGGGGGTGGCGACCATCAGCCCCAGCATTTT.

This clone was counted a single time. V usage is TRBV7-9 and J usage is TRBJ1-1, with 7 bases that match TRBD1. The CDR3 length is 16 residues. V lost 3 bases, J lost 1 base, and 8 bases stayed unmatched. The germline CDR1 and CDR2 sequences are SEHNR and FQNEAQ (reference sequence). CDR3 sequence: CASSFVWTGQNTEAFF. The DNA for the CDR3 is TGTGCCAGCAGCTTTGTTTGGACAGGTCAGAACACTGAAGCTTTCTTT. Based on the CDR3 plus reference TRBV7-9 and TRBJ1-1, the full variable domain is DTGVSQNPRHKITKRGQNVTFRCDPISEHNRLYWYRQTLGQGPEFLTYFQNEAQLEKSRLLSDRFSAERPKGSFSTLEIQRTEQGDSAMYLCASSFVWTGQNTEAFFGQGTRLTVV.

The CDR3 is CSVEDTGDVGQTQYF. In DNA form, the CDR3 reads TGCAGCGTTGAAGATACAGGGGATGTGGGGCAAACGCAGTATTTT. The rearrangement uses TRBV29-1 and TRBJ2-3, with 7 bases matching TRBD1. Trimming took 0 bases from V and 9 from J; bases not matched to a gene: 12. This CDR3 region has 15 residues. CDR1 and CDR2 (germline): SQVTM, ANQGSEA.

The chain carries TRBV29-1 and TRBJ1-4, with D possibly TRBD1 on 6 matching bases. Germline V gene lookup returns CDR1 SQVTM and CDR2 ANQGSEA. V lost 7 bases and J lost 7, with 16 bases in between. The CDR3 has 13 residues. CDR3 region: CSALGTTGEKLFF. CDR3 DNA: TGCAGCGCTCTAGGGACAACTGGTGAAAAACTGTTTTTT.

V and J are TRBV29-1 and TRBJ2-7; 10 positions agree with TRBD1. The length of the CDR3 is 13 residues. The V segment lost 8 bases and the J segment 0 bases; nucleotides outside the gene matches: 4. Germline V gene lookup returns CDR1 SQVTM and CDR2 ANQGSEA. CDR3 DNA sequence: TGCAGCTTCAGGACAGGGGGCTCCTACGAGCAGTACTTC. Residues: CSFRTGGSYEQYF.

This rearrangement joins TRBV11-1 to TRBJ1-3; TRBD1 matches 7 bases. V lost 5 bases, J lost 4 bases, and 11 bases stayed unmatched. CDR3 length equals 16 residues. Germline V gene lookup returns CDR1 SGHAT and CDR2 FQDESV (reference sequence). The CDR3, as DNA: TGTGCCAGCAGCACCGGGACAGCCAACTCCGGAAACACCATATATTTT. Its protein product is CASSTGTANSGNTIYF.

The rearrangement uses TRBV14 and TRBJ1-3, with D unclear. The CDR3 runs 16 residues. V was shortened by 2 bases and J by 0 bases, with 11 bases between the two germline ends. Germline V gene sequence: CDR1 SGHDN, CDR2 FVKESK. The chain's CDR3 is CASSQLSSYSGNTIYF. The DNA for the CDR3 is TGTGCCAGCAGCCAACTTTCTAGTTACTCTGGAAACACCATATATTTT.

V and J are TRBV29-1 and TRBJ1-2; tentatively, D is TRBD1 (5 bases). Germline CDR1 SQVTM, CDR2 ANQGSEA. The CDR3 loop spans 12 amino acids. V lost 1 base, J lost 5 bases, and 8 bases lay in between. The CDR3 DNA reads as TGCAGCGTTGAAGGGGGCGGTTATGGCTACACCTTC. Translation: CSVEGGGYGYTF.

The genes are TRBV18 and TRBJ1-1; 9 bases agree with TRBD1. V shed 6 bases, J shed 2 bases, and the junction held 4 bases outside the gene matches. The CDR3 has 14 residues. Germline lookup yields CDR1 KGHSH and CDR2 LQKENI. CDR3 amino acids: CASSGQGPNTEAFF. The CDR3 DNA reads TGTGCCAGCTCGGGACAGGGACCAAACACTGAAGCTTTCTTT.